The present T cell receptor beta chain was sequenced within a study of graft-versus-host responses after intestinal transplantation. Study details: Every recipient underwent anti-thymocyte globulin induction, then tacrolimus and steroids for about three years. Study-wide results and limits: Circulating GvH clone levels at their peak were associated with HvG declines (early post-transplant). GvH clones turned up in recipient marrow; some had shown up first in ileum or blood. In patients with graft-donor T cell macrochimerism, allograft graft-versus-host to host-versus-graft clonal ratios were high.

Germline V CDR1 and CDR2: WSHSY, SAAADI. Trimming took 6 bases from V and 3 from J, leaving 14 bases between them. This CDR3 spans 14 amino acids. Using immunoSEQ multiplex PCR, the repertoire was profiled, and TCRdb retains in-frame clones only, with some absent. Here the sample spans around 88,000 clones, 75% to 90% being singletons. Details on this clone: The target antigen is unknown.

Sequences were derived from unstimulated CD8+ T cells sorted from spleen or lymph node cells, sampled before intestinal transplant. This sequence was found in a human donor who received an intestinal transplant. The rearrangement joins TRBV10-2 to TRBJ1-2; D is uncertain. The CDR3 reads CASSFVRWYYGYTF. Here the CDR3 DNA reads TGCGCCAGCAGCTTCGTCCGTTGGTACTATGGCTACACCTTC.